One sample yielded the 11 T cell receptor beta chains listed below, sequenced in a study of Tregs in tolerant kidney transplant recipients. Libraries were prepared by immunoSEQ multiplex PCR; TCRdb keeps only in-frame clonotypes and omits some of them. The repertoire holds tens of thousands of clones, with roughly 93% as singletons. Mixed chimerism was transient after nonmyeloablative marrow transplants from related graft donors. This specimen consisted of CD4+ T cells from blood (PBMCs), obtained 12 months after the transplant. The receptors come from a human patient who received a combined kidney and bone marrow transplant. These T cells may partly come from the graft donor.

This chain uses TRBV4-3 with TRBJ1-1; D ambiguous. The ends were cut back, 0 bases at V and 1 base at J, with 6 bases in the middle. CDR1 LGHNA and CDR2 YSLEER come from the germline V gene. The CDR3 runs 14 residues. The CDR3 spells CASSQEIANTEAFF. The CDR3 DNA reads as TGCGCCAGCAGCCAAGAGATAGCGAACACTGAAGCTTTCTTT.

The J gene is TRBJ1-5, the V gene TRBV10-3; 8 bases align to TRBD1. Germline CDR1 ENHRY, CDR2 SYGVKD. With 2 bases clipped from V and 3 bases from J, the junction kept 9 bases outside the gene matches. The CDR3 extends over 17 amino acids. CDR3 region: CAISEIHRTGNNQPQHF. CDR3 DNA: TGTGCCATCAGTGAGATCCACCGGACAGGGAACAATCAGCCCCAGCATTTT.

The chain joins TRBV9 to TRBJ1-2, with D tentatively TRBD1 (6 bases). This CDR3 is 14 amino acids long. Germline loops: CDR1 SGDLS, CDR2 YYNGEE. The V and J ends lost 1 base and 8 bases respectively, with 15 bases between them. CDR3 protein: CASSVTGRGVGYTF. The CDR3 nucleotides are TGTGCCAGCAGCGTAACAGGGAGGGGGGTCGGCTACACCTTC.

The sample holds one count of this clone. This chain connects TRBV5-6 to TRBJ1-2; D remains ambiguous. Germline assignment: CDR1 SGHDT and CDR2 YYEEEE. The CDR3 covers 15 residues. Trimming left V 2 bases short and J 5 bases short, with 16 bases between. The DNA of the CDR3 is TGTGCCAGCAGCTTTGATCGGGTCCTTACTTATGGCTACACCTTC. It encodes CASSFDRVLTYGYTF. The entire variable domain, with the rest obtained from reference TRBV5-6 and TRBJ1-2, is as follows: DAGVTQSPTHLIKTRGQQVTLRCSPKSGHDTVSWYQQALGQGPQFIFQYYEEEERQRGNFPDRFSGHQFPNYSSELNVNALLLGDSALYLCASSFDRVLTYGYTFGSGTRLTVV.

The V gene is TRBV10-3, the J gene TRBJ2-1, with TRBD2 matching 8 bases. Germline values: CDR1 ENHRY, CDR2 SYGVKD. The ends lost 8 bases at V and 6 bases at J; junction bases unmatched: 3. This CDR3 contains 12 residues. The CDR3 here is CAIAGGSNEQFF. In DNA, the CDR3 is TGTGCCATCGCGGGAGGATCCAATGAGCAGTTCTTC.

In this sample, this clone turned up a few times. This chain connects TRBV10-3 to TRBJ2-7; 9 nucleotides align to TRBD1. In germline, CDR1 is ENHRY, CDR2 SYGVKD. CDR3 size: 13 residues. Losses at the gene ends were 3 bases for V and 7 bases for J; bases not matched to a gene: 4. CDR3 in amino acids: CAISEQGAKEQYF. Here the CDR3 DNA reads TGTGCCATCAGTGAACAGGGGGCCAAGGAGCAGTACTTC.

Only one count was recorded for this clone. A read error may account for a junction end that differs from germline. The same CDR3 arises from other DNA sequences in this sample as well. This chain joins TRBV9 and TRBJ1-6; maybe TRBD1 (5 bases). Germline lookup yields CDR1 SGDLS and CDR2 YYNGEE. The CDR3 runs 14 residues. The CDR3, as DNA: TGTGCCAGCACCGAAAGGGGCGATAATTCCCCCCTCCACTTT. It is translated as CASTERGDNSPLHF.

The chain employs TRBV28 and TRBJ1-5; D gene uncertain. V was clipped by 7 bases and J by 3 bases, with 4 bases between them. This CDR3 contains 11 residues. CDR1 is MDHEN, CDR2 SYDVKM, per germline. The CDR3 is CASNTNQPQHF. CDR3 DNA: TGTGCCAGCAACACCAATCAGCCCCAGCATTTT.

The chain links TRBV5-1 to TRBJ2-7; TRBD1 matches at 10 bases. With 4 bases clipped from V and 1 base from J, the junction kept 8 bases outside the gene matches. Per the germline V gene, CDR1 is SGHRS and CDR2 is YFSETQ. The CDR3 extends over 16 amino acids. CDR3: CASSEYRDRGSYEQYF. In nucleotides, the CDR3 is TGCGCCAGCAGCGAATACCGGGACAGGGGTTCCTACGAGCAGTACTTC.

This clone was recorded only once. V usage is TRBV2 and J usage is TRBJ2-7; possible D gene TRBD2, 6 bases. Germline CDR1 and CDR2: SNHLY and FYNNEI. The ends were cut back, 7 bases at V and 3 bases at J, with 16 bases in the middle. The CDR3 totals 14 residues. CDR3 sequence (DNA): TGTGCCAGCACTCGGCGGGAAACCTACTACGAGCAGTACTTC. Protein product: CASTRRETYYEQYF.

The J gene is TRBJ1-2, the V gene TRBV15; TRBD1 matches 7 bases. V gave up 3 bases and J gave up 5 bases; unmatched junction bases: 9. The V gene's germline CDR1 is LNHNV and CDR2 YYDKDF (reference sequence). This CDR3 contains 15 residues. CDR3: CATSSETTGRYGYTF. The CDR3 DNA reads TGTGCCACCAGCAGCGAGACGACAGGGAGGTATGGCTACACCTTC.